The subject of this entry is one T cell receptor (beta chain). Its antigen specificity is not known. The input lacks base qualities; no much larger clone sits a single base away. Library construction relied on the immunoSEQ multiplex PCR assay. DNA from the cultured, isolated CD4+ T cells was subjected to TCR beta CDR3 sequencing. Per the source publication's procedure: The analysis removed non-productive TCR sequences, trimmed reads to the CDR3 region, and retained only CDR3s that were 7 or more amino acids long. The MANAFEST web app was used to identify antigen-specific clonotypes by comparing expansion in peptide wells with expansion in reference cultures. To count as positive, a clone had to show expansion at FDR<0.05 compared with the reference and with all other wells, an odds ratio above 5, and a frequency above 0.1% in two replicate wells. Cross-reactive clonotypes were defined as significantly expanded in SARS-CoV-2 spike wells and in at least one common cold coronavirus spike condition. CDR3 similarity was assessed by Levenshtein distance with the stringdist R package, and unrooted trees were built with ape in R 3.6.1. Not all clones reach the TCRdb copy of this immuneACCESS table, which keeps in-frame sequences only. Checked studies attribute under half of the gap to unresolved V genes and leave the rest unexplained. V and J calls and clone size are as listed in that table; D and trimming were resolved from the DNA. In all, the sample holds fewer than 40,000 clones, and 55% to 75% of those were seen once. 20% to 25% of the sample is in the top ten clones.

In the ViraFEST assay, PBMC were stimulated with viral peptide pools, and antigen-specific CD4+ T cell clonotypes were then identified by expansion using TCR sequencing. After roughly 11 days of culture, CD4+ T cells were isolated with the EasySep CD4+ T cell isolation kit. Healthy vaccine recipients had no prior SARS-CoV-2 infection, confirmed by negative nucleocapsid antibodies before and after vaccination. Over 1.5 million PBMC per well were cultured with 10 ug/ml peptides in IMDM containing around 5.3% human AB serum, about 9 IU/ml IL-2 and gentamicin. On days 3 and 7, half of the culture medium was replaced with fresh IL-2-containing medium. Unless noted otherwise, every peptide stimulation condition was grown in triplicate wells. Using Ficoll-Paque Plus gradient centrifugation, PBMC were separated from whole blood and then either used fresh or cryopreserved at -140C. The overlapping peptide pools covered the spike proteins of SARS-CoV-2 as well as those of the common cold coronaviruses HCoV-NL63, HCoV-OC43 and HCoV-229E. Genomic DNA was extracted from cultured CD4+ T cells with the QIAamp micro DNA kit.

The entry originates in a study of vaccination effects on CD4 cells after COVID-19 (dated by TCRdb to between 2022 and 2023). Some background on the complete study: Each participant received two doses of an mRNA SARS-CoV-2 vaccine, either BNT162b2 or mRNA-1273. SARS-CoV-2 spike-specific CD4+ TCR repertoires were compared before and after mRNA vaccination in COVID-19 convalescent patients and in infection-naive vaccine recipients. Altogether, nine to ten COVID-19 convalescent patients and 4 SARS-CoV-2-naive healthy vaccine recipients made up the full study. The Oncomine TCR Beta short-read assay on an Illumina iSeq 100 was used to sequence cultures from other donors in the study. General findings and caveats noted by the study authors: Among healthy vaccine recipients, nearly all vaccine-induced clones were SARS-CoV-2 mono-reactive, and just 1 of 255 was cross-reactive with common cold coronaviruses. Only a small number of convalescent patients were included, and no early post-infection timepoints were available, which limited the study. Clones induced by infection and clones induced by vaccination both contracted markedly at late timepoints after vaccination, which fits with T cell responses waning over time.

V ends up 4 bases short and J 6 bases short, with an unmatched junction base count of 2. The CDR3 covers 13 residues, taking in both the cysteine and the phenylalanine. The DNA shown is the 39-base CDR3, in frame from base 1. CDR1 and CDR2, looked up from the germline V gene (reference sequence), are LGHDT and YNNKEL. The sequence was obtained from a human donor who received a COVID-19 vaccine. Rearrangement joined TRBV3-1 (or the pseudogene TRBV3-2) to TRBJ1-5; TRBD1 agrees with 8 junctional bases. The input for sequencing was CD4+ T cells from PBMCs cultured with SARS-CoV-2 spike peptides, taken before COVID-19 vaccination. The sample's cell subset or site label, in plain terms: SARS-CoV-2 spike overlapping peptide pool stimulation. The nucleotide sequence is given as TGTGCCAGCAGCCGGGACAGGCGTCAGCCCCAGCATTTT. This translates into CASSRDRRQPQHF.